Below are 16 T cell receptor beta chains sequenced from a single sample in a study of T-cell reconstitution after alpha-beta-depleted transplantation in children. Unique molecular identifiers were incorporated when the TCRbeta library was constructed. TCRdb called the PCR reads again in MiXCR, with one record for every CDR3 protein. In the table there are 300,000 to 400,000 distinct CDR3 sequences, around 15% of which are singletons. This material consisted of PBMCs, mostly from graft donor cells, taken 360 days after TCRalphabeta/CD19-depleted stem cell transplant. All receptors derive from a male patient aged 2-9 years who had a stem cell transplant for acute lymphoblastic leukemia, so the T cells may come from the graft donor.

This clonotype was found a few times. The chain uses TRBV28 and TRBJ2-2; D is uncertain. CDR1 is MDHEN, CDR2 SYDVKM, per germline. The CDR3 runs to 15 residues. Deletions cut 7 bases from V and 1 base from J, with 13 bases between. The CDR3 sequence: CASTTETLNTGELFF. CDR3 nucleotide sequence: TGTGCCAGCACCACTGAGACGCTGAACACCGGGGAGCTGTTTTTT.

The chain is built from TRBV12-3 or TRBV12-4 and TRBJ1-6, with D tentatively TRBD1 (6 bases). V dropped 2 bases and J dropped 6 bases, with 8 bases sitting between them. The CDR3 is made up of 14 amino acids. CDR3 region: CASSLTGLNSPLHF. Here the CDR3 DNA reads TGTGCCAGCAGTTTAACAGGGCTTAATTCACCCCTCCACTTT.

The CDR3 DNA is TGCGCCAGCAGCCAAGTACTGACAAGCAATCAGCCCCAGCATTTT. It translates to CASSQVLTSNQPQHF. V gene TRBV4-3 combines with J gene TRBJ1-5; D ambiguous. The CDR3 totals 15 residues. The germline V and J ends were trimmed by 1 base and 1 base, with 8 bases remaining between them. CDR1 and CDR2 (germline): LGHNA, YSLEER.

This chain joins TRBV12-3 or TRBV12-4 and TRBJ1-1; 7 bases fit TRBD1. J lost 3 bases, V lost 6 bases, and 7 bases had no gene match. The CDR3 extends over 14 amino acids. For the CDR3, the DNA is TGTGCCAGCAGAACAGGGGCCGGGGACACTGAAGCTTTCTTT. The encoded protein is CASRTGAGDTEAFF.

This clonotype was seen many times. V gene TRBV13 combines with J gene TRBJ2-1; no definite D call. The CDR3 extends over 12 amino acids. V lost 0 bases and J lost 7, with 4 bases in between. Germline CDR1 PRHDT, CDR2 FYEKMQ (reference sequence). CDR3 DNA sequence: TGTGCCAGCAGCTTAGGCCTGAATGAGCAGTTCTTC. Translation: CASSLGLNEQFF.

J is TRBJ2-7 and V is TRBV7-2, with D perhaps matching TRBD2 (6 bases). The CDR3 totals 15 residues. Germline CDR1 SGHTA, CDR2 FQGNSA. V was shortened by 1 base and J by 2 bases, with 12 bases between the two germline ends. In DNA, the CDR3 is TGTGCCAGCAGCTTAGGTGGGACTTCGACCTACGAGCAGTACTTC. It specifies CASSLGGTSTYEQYF. The whole variable domain, filled in from reference TRBV7-2 and TRBJ2-7, reads GAGVSQSPSNKVTEKGKDVELRCDPISGHTALYWYRQSLGQGLEFLIYFQGNSAPDKSGLPSDRFSAERTGGSVSTLTIQRTQQEDSAVYLCASSLGGTSTYEQYFGPGTRLTVT.

For this clonotype: This may arise from a read error, as a much more abundant clone is one base away. The chain is built from TRBV27 and TRBJ2-7; D is unclear. This CDR3 comprises 13 residues. V lost 4 bases and J 4 bases, leaving 11 bases between the germline ends. Germline V lookup: CDR1 MNHEY, CDR2 SMNVEV (reference sequence). The CDR3 bases are TGTGCCAGCAGTTCCGGTGCGGTGTACGAGCAGTACTTC. It translates to CASSSGAVYEQYF.

This clonotype has a handful of counts. CDR3 bases: TGTGCCAGCAGTTTAGGGGGGCAACCAGCTACGCAGTATTTT. Translated: CASSLGGQPATQYF. V is TRBV28 and J is TRBJ2-3, with D possibly called TRBD1 or TRBD2 (6 bases each). This CDR3 has 14 amino acids. V was shortened by 2 bases and J by 8 bases, with 14 bases between the two germline ends. Germline V gives CDR1 MDHEN, CDR2 SYDVKM. The variable domain in full, with the rest retrieved from reference TRBV28 and TRBJ2-3, is DVKVTQSSRYLVKRTGEKVFLECVQDMDHENMFWYRQDPGLGLRLIYFSYDVKMKEKGDIPEGYSVSREKKERFSLILESASTNQTSMYLCASSLGGQPATQYFGPGTRLTVL.

This clonotype was counted at least ten times. The chain carries TRBV4-3 and TRBJ2-7, with 14 bases aligning to TRBD2. CDR1 is LGHNA and CDR2 is YSLEER in the germline V gene. V lost 0 bases to trimming and J lost 2 bases; unmatched junction nucleotides: 12. This CDR3 is built from 20 residues. CDR3 sequence reads: CASSQDATGLAGVGTYEQYF. The DNA of the CDR3 is TGCGCCAGCAGCCAAGATGCGACGGGACTAGCGGGAGTTGGGACCTACGAGCAGTACTTC.

The CDR3 loop reads CSVDGRVDNEQFF. CDR3 nucleotides: TGCAGCGTTGATGGTCGGGTTGACAATGAGCAGTTCTTC. The V and J genes are TRBV29-1 and TRBJ2-1; D is unclear. The CDR3 contains 13 residues. In germline, CDR1 is SQVTM, CDR2 ANQGSEA. V gave up 3 bases and J gave up 5 bases, with 11 bases separating them.

The chain joins TRBV5-1 to TRBJ2-1, with TRBD2 matching over 13 bases. The CDR3 contains 15 residues. Germline trimming cut 4 bases from V and 9 bases from J; bases unmatched to any gene: 7. Germline assignment: CDR1 SGHRS and CDR2 YFSETQ. The CDR3 nucleotides are TGCGCCAGCAGCGCACTAGCGGGAGGGCCGGGTGAGCAGTTCTTC. Amino acids: CASSALAGGPGEQFF. The variable domain in full, completed from reference TRBV5-1 and TRBJ2-1, reads KAGVTQTPRYLIKTRGQQVTLSCSPISGHRSVSWYQQTPGQGLQFLFEYFSETQRNKGNFPGRFSGRQFSNSRSEMNVSTLELGDSALYLCASSALAGGPGEQFFGPGTRLTVL.

This clonotype appeared many times. This chain uses TRBV12-3 or TRBV12-4 with TRBJ2-3; TRBD1 matches 7 bases. The CDR3 has 14 residues. With 5 bases clipped from V and 1 base from J, the junction kept 3 bases outside the gene matches. CDR3 DNA sequence: TGTGCCAGCAGTAAGGGGGCACGCACAGATACGCAGTATTTT. As protein: CASSKGARTDTQYF.

V usage is TRBV6-1 and J usage is TRBJ2-1; 9 bases match TRBD1. J lost 3 bases, V lost 5 bases, and 5 bases had no gene match. This CDR3 has 15 amino acids. Germline CDR1 and CDR2: MNHNS and SASEGT. DNA of the CDR3: TGTGCCAGCAGTCCACAGGGGGCTGTCTACAATGAGCAGTTCTTC. It is translated as CASSPQGAVYNEQFF.

Many counts were recorded for this clonotype. V is TRBV12-3 or TRBV12-4 and J is TRBJ2-7; D is unclear. The CDR3 length is 12 residues. Trimming cost V 4 bases and J 6 bases, with 10 bases left between them. Here the CDR3 DNA reads TGTGCCAGCAGTTCGGCGGTGAGCGAGCAGTACTTC. Encoded protein: CASSSAVSEQYF.

This clonotype has only a few counts. The chain joins TRBV6-1 to TRBJ2-3, with 11 bases lining up with TRBD1. V was pared by 6 bases and J by 4 bases, with 9 bases of the junction left unmatched. CDR1 is MNHNS, CDR2 SASEGT, per germline. The CDR3 totals 16 residues. The CDR3 sequence: CASRRFGQGAADTQYF. CDR3 in DNA: TGTGCCAGCAGGCGATTCGGACAGGGGGCGGCAGATACGCAGTATTTT.

This chain links TRBV5-6 with TRBJ1-5; D possibly corresponds to TRBD1 (6 bases). The CDR3 contains 13 residues. The germline CDR1 and CDR2 sequences are SGHDT and YYEEEE. V lost 4 bases and J lost 7, with 12 bases in between. The CDR3 nucleotides are TGTGCCAGCAGCCCAGGCCAGGGGCAGCCCCAGCATTTT. It is translated as CASSPGQGQPQHF.